This entry is about one T cell receptor beta chain. Its antigen is not known. This record belongs to a study of shared clonotypes between healthy human individuals. Background on the study: A couple of women and three men aged 18 to 49 served as donors. Study observations and caveats: The genetic and exposure-history diversity represented was limited by few donors. Clonotypes that were shared across several donors made up around 5.5% of naive CD4 clonotypes. Sampling involved blood alone; tissue repertoires likely differ.

The method was immunoSEQ multiplex PCR; TCRdb's version includes in-frame clones alone and lacks a portion of them. The sample records over 2 million clones, around 96% being singletons. Selected positively for CCR7 and CD45RO-negative, naive CD8 cells excluded terminally differentiated effector memory CD45RA+ cells. The V gene lost 4 bases and the J gene lost 7 bases, with 16 bases spanning the gap. The CDR3 runs to 14 residues. In germline, CDR1 is SEHNR, CDR2 FQNEAQ (reference sequence). The chain links TRBV7-9 to TRBJ1-2; maybe TRBD1 (5 bases). The source of this sequence is a man aged 18 to 35 in good health. Input material: naive CD8+ T cells sorted from blood. The CDR3 bases are TGTGCCAGCAGCTACCTAGGGACGGATGCTGGCTACACCTTC. It is translated as CASSYLGTDAGYTF.